One and the same sample provided the 22 T cell receptor beta chains below, sequenced in a study of shared clonotypes between healthy human individuals (TCRdb year 2020). CD8 naive samples consisted of CD45RO-negative cells that were positively selected for CCR7, yielding a CD45RA+CCR7+ population without TemRA cells. The library was obtained by the immunoSEQ multiplex PCR assay. TCRdb took this table from immuneACCESS and kept in-frame rearrangements with V and J called. Such tables lack part of the clones; where checked against another copy, unresolved V genes explain under half of the gap, and the rest is unexplained. The sample includes about 2.2 million clones, with about 94% observed a single time. The ten largest clones add up to roughly 1.7% of the sample. Sequencing input: naive CD8+ T cells from PBMCs. The sample's cell subset or site label, in plain terms: CD45RA+CCR7+. Every receptor here comes from a young man in good health. Some clones in this sample may be carry-over from other donors' samples.

V usage is TRBV28 and J usage is TRBJ2-3; D is possibly TRBD1 (10 bases). The V gene lost 4 bases and the J gene lost 5 bases, with 22 bases spanning the gap. CDR3 length: 17 amino acids. The germline gives CDR1 MDHEN, CDR2 SYDVKM. The CDR3 DNA reads TGTGCCAGCAGTTGGGACAGGGGCGGTAGCGGGAGAGATACGCAGTATTTT. This gives the protein CASSWDRGGSGRDTQYF.

The chain carries TRBV9 and TRBJ2-1; 7 bases agree with TRBD1. The germline V gene encodes CDR1 SGDLS and CDR2 YYNGEE. Unmatched junction bases numbered 7, after V lost 3 bases and J lost 4 bases. There are 15 residues in the CDR3. CDR3: CASSAPGQNYNEQFF. The DNA for the CDR3 is TGTGCCAGCAGCGCCCCGGGACAGAATTACAATGAGCAGTTCTTC.

As concerns this clone: At the DNA level, this CDR3 is encoded by other sequences in the same sample as well. The rearrangement uses TRBV7-9 and TRBJ1-1; D ambiguous. This CDR3 region has 12 residues. Germline V gives CDR1 SEHNR, CDR2 FQNEAQ (reference sequence). The ends were cut back, 1 base at V and 8 bases at J, with 8 bases in the middle. The CDR3 DNA sequence: TGTGCCAGCAGCTTAGTGCCCAGCGAAGCTTTCTTT. This sequence encodes CASSLVPSEAFF. Looking up the rest from reference TRBV7-9 and TRBJ1-1 gives the full variable domain: DTGVSQNPRHKITKRGQNVTFRCDPISEHNRLYWYRQTLGQGPEFLTYFQNEAQLEKSRLLSDRFSAERPKGSFSTLEIQRTEQGDSAMYLCASSLVPSEAFFGQGTRLTVV.

The J gene is TRBJ2-7, the V gene TRBV10-3, with D possibly TRBD1 on 6 matching bases. Germline V CDR1 and CDR2: ENHRY, SYGVKD. The CDR3 sequence is 17 residues long. The V and J ends lost 0 bases and 2 bases respectively, with 17 bases between them. CDR3 sequence reads: CAISESILQGSTYEQYF. The CDR3 nucleotides are TGTGCCATCAGTGAGTCGATCTTACAGGGTTCCACCTACGAGCAGTACTTC.

This clone is a singleton in its sample. Here the CDR3 DNA reads TGTGCCAGCAGTTACTCGGTCGGGTATTACCAAGAGACCCAGTACTTC. This encodes CASSYSVGYYQETQYF. This sequence joins TRBV6-5 and TRBJ2-5, with D hard to call. Trimming cost V 0 bases and J 0 bases, with 11 bases left between them. Germline values: CDR1 MNHEY, CDR2 SVGAGI. The CDR3 consists of 16 residues.

The genes are TRBV10-3 and TRBJ1-2; 9 bases are a match to TRBD1. Germline V CDR1 and CDR2: ENHRY, SYGVKD. The V segment lost 8 bases and the J segment 3 bases; nucleotides outside the gene matches: 7. The CDR3 sequence is 14 residues long. The CDR3 loop reads CAIRTGVMDYGYTF. CDR3 sequence (DNA): TGTGCCATCCGGACAGGGGTAATGGACTATGGCTACACCTTC.

In nucleotides, the CDR3 is TGTGCCAGCAGCGTAGGCAACAGGGGGTACGAGCAGTACTTC. Translated, it gives CASSVGNRGYEQYF. This chain uses TRBV9 with TRBJ2-7; 8 bases map to TRBD1. Germline CDR1 reads SGDLS; CDR2 reads YYNGEE. The CDR3 is made up of 14 amino acids. Trimming took 0 bases from V and 4 from J; bases not matched to a gene: 3. Based on the CDR3 plus reference TRBV9 and TRBJ2-7, the full variable domain is DSGVTQTPKHLITATGQRVTLRCSPRSGDLSVYWYQQSLDQGLQFLIQYYNGEERAKGNILERFSAQQFPDLHSELNLSSLELGDSALYFCASSVGNRGYEQYFGPGTRLTVT.

Regarding this clone: Other DNA sequences within the sample encode an identical CDR3. J is TRBJ2-7 and V is TRBV27; 9 bases fit TRBD1. Germline-derived CDR1 and CDR2 are MNHEY and SMNVEV (reference sequence). The V and J ends lost 2 bases and 1 base, in that order; junction bases with no gene match: 3. The CDR3 is 15 residues long. DNA of the CDR3: TGTGCCAGCAGTTTAAAGGGACAGGGTTCCTACGAGCAGTACTTC. This encodes CASSLKGQGSYEQYF.

The V gene is TRBV19, the J gene TRBJ2-1, with D uncertain. Germline-derived CDR1 and CDR2 are LNHDA and SQIVND (reference sequence). The CDR3 covers 15 residues. V lost 2 bases, J lost 8 bases, and 16 bases lay in between. DNA for the CDR3: TGTGCCAGTAGTATAAGCCCCGACAAGCGCGATGAGCAGTTCTTC. Amino acids: CASSISPDKRDEQFF. The full variable domain, completed using reference TRBV19 and TRBJ2-1, is DGGITQSPKYLFRKEGQNVTLSCEQNLNHDAMYWYRQDPGQGLRLIYYSQIVNDFQKGDIAEGYSVSREKKESFPLTVTSAQKNPTAFYLCASSISPDKRDEQFFGPGTRLTVL.

The chain employs TRBV7-7 and TRBJ2-1, with D possibly matching TRBD2 (6 bases). This CDR3 is built from 13 residues. The V end was cut by 5 bases, the J end by 8 bases, with 13 bases between. From germline, CDR1 is SSHAT and CDR2 FNYEAQ (reference sequence). The CDR3: CASSPRGEDEQFF. Here the CDR3 DNA reads TGTGCCAGCAGCCCGCGGGGAGAGGATGAGCAGTTCTTC.

The chain is built from TRBV27 and TRBJ2-7, with 7 bases lining up with TRBD1. The CDR3 is made up of 12 amino acids. In germline, CDR1 is MNHEY, CDR2 SMNVEV (reference sequence). The V gene end was trimmed by 5 bases and the J gene end by 7 bases; junction bases not matched to a gene: 5. The CDR3 is CASSRGRGEQYF. For the CDR3, the DNA is TGTGCCAGCAGTAGGGGCAGGGGGGAGCAGTACTTC.

The V gene is TRBV6-5, the J gene TRBJ1-2; D unresolved. V lost 0 bases to trimming and J lost 4 bases, with 9 bases between them. Per germline, CDR1 MNHEY and CDR2 SVGAGI. This CDR3 contains 14 residues. The CDR3, as DNA: TGTGCCAGCAGTTACTCAGGCCCCTCCTATGGCTACACCTTC. As protein: CASSYSGPSYGYTF.

This chain uses TRBV4-3 with TRBJ2-7, with D possibly being TRBD2 (5 bases). The CDR3 sequence is 15 residues long. V gave up 6 bases and J gave up 3 bases, with 18 bases separating them. CDR1 LGHNA and CDR2 YSLEER come from the germline V gene. CDR3 sequence reads: CASSRVMGVDYEQYF. As DNA, the CDR3 is TGCGCCAGCAGTCGAGTAATGGGAGTTGACTACGAGCAGTACTTC.

This clone was seen once. The sample holds other DNA sequences that translate to the same CDR3. The V call is TRBV19, the J call TRBJ2-5; D not certain. The germline V gene encodes CDR1 LNHDA and CDR2 SQIVND (reference sequence). This CDR3 region has 14 residues. Trimming shortened V by 5 bases and J by 2 bases, and 12 bases separated the two germline ends. As DNA, the CDR3 is TGTGCCAGTAGTCCACGGACGGCACAAGAGACCCAGTACTTC. It yields the protein CASSPRTAQETQYF. The complete variable domain, with remaining parts taken from reference TRBV19 and TRBJ2-5, reads DGGITQSPKYLFRKEGQNVTLSCEQNLNHDAMYWYRQDPGQGLRLIYYSQIVNDFQKGDIAEGYSVSREKKESFPLTVTSAQKNPTAFYLCASSPRTAQETQYFGPGTRLLVL.

V and J are TRBV7-2 and TRBJ2-3, with 9 bases identical to TRBD2. CDR1 is SGHTA and CDR2 is FQGNSA in the germline V gene. After removal of 0 bases from V and 0 bases from J, the junction contained 13 bases not matched to a gene. The CDR3 sequence is 20 residues long. The CDR3 nucleotides read TGTGCCAGCAGCTTAGCGCTCTATCCCGTTAGCGGGAGTAGCACAGATACGCAGTATTTT. Its translation is CASSLALYPVSGSSTDTQYF.

The V and J genes are TRBV2 and TRBJ2-7; the match to TRBD2 covers 12 bases. Trimming cost V 4 bases and J 0 bases; bases outside gene matches: 10. CDR3 length: 18 residues. Germline CDR1 reads SNHLY; CDR2 reads FYNNEI. CDR3 nucleotides: TGTGCCAGCAGTGTTTTACTAGCGGGAGGCAGTCCCTCCTACGAGCAGTACTTC. The encoded protein is CASSVLLAGGSPSYEQYF.

V usage is TRBV28 and J usage is TRBJ1-2; weak D call: TRBD1 (6 bases). The CDR3 is 13 residues long. Looked up from germline, CDR1 is MDHEN and CDR2 is SYDVKM. The germline V and J ends were trimmed by 6 bases and 8 bases, with 16 bases remaining between them. The CDR3 nucleotides read TGTGCCAGCAGGGAAACAGGGCTCGGCGGCTACACCTTC. It specifies CASRETGLGGYTF.

CDR3 region: CASSSSSVRETQYF. CDR3 DNA: TGTGCCAGCAGCTCCTCTAGCGTAAGAGAGACCCAGTACTTC. The rearrangement joins TRBV7-9 to TRBJ2-5; the D gene is possibly TRBD2 (6 bases). Germline assignment: CDR1 SEHNR and CDR2 FQNEAQ (reference sequence). CDR3 size: 14 residues. The V end was cut by 4 bases, the J end by 4 bases, with 13 bases between.

The rearrangement uses TRBV7-9 and TRBJ2-3; TRBD1 is a possible D gene (5 bases). V lost 5 bases to trimming and J lost 2 bases, with 17 bases between them. Germline CDR1 SEHNR, CDR2 FQNEAQ (reference sequence). The CDR3 sequence is 16 residues long. The CDR3 nucleotides are TGTGCCAGCAGCCCCTGGACAACCCGGCCCACAGATACGCAGTATTTT. Amino acid sequence: CASSPWTTRPTDTQYF. The full variable domain, its missing parts supplied by reference TRBV7-9 and TRBJ2-3, is DTGVSQNPRHKITKRGQNVTFRCDPISEHNRLYWYRQTLGQGPEFLTYFQNEAQLEKSRLLSDRFSAERPKGSFSTLEIQRTEQGDSAMYLCASSPWTTRPTDTQYFGPGTRLTVL.

The V gene is TRBV5-1, the J gene TRBJ2-7; TRBD1 is a possible D gene (5 bases). This CDR3 has 15 residues. CDR1 and CDR2 (germline): SGHRS, YFSETQ. V lost 0 bases and J 3 bases, leaving 13 bases between the germline ends. The CDR3: CASSLAQGLNYEQYF. In nucleotides, the CDR3 is TGCGCCAGCAGCTTGGCGCAGGGATTGAACTACGAGCAGTACTTC.

The V call is TRBV2, the J call TRBJ1-5; no firm D call. Looked up from germline, CDR1 is SNHLY and CDR2 is FYNNEI. This CDR3 is 14 amino acids long. Trimming took off 6 bases at V and 3 bases at J, with 12 bases between the two ends. The CDR3 region has the DNA TGTGCCAGCAGGAGCCGAGGGATCAATCAGCCCCAGCATTTT. Its translation is CASRSRGINQPQHF. The variable domain in full, with the rest retrieved from reference TRBV2 and TRBJ1-5, is EPEVTQTPSHQVTQMGQEVILRCVPISNHLYFYWYRQILGQKVEFLVSFYNNEISEKSEIFDDQFSVERPDGSNFTLKIRSTKLEDSAMYFCASRSRGINQPQHFGDGTRLSIL.

The V and J genes are TRBV5-1 and TRBJ2-3, with D tentatively TRBD1 or TRBD2 (6 bases each). The V gene lost 0 bases and the J gene lost 5 bases, with 13 bases spanning the gap. This CDR3 has 15 residues. Germline CDR1 is SGHRS and CDR2 is YFSETQ. CDR3 loop: CASSLDGGAIDTQYF. As DNA, the CDR3 is TGCGCCAGCAGCTTGGACGGGGGCGCGATAGATACGCAGTATTTT.